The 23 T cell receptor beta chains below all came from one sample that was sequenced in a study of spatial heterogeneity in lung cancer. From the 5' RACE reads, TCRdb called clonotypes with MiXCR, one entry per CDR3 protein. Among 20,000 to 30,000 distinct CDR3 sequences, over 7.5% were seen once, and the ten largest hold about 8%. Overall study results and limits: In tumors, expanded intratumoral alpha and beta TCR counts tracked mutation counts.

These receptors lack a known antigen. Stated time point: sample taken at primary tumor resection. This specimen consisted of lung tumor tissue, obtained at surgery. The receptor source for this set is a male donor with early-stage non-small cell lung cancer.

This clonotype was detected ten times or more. CDR3 DNA sequence: TGTGCCTGGAGTACCACAGTCGAGACCCAGTACTTC. It codes for CAWSTTVETQYF. This chain joins TRBV30 and TRBJ2-5; D uncertain. CDR1 is GTSNPN and CDR2 is SVGIG in the germline V gene (reference sequence). The CDR3 sequence is 12 residues long. V was clipped by 2 bases and J by 5 bases, with 9 bases between them.

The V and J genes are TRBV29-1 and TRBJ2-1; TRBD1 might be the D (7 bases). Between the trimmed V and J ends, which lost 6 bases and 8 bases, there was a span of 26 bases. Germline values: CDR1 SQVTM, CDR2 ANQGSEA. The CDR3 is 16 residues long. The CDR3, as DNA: TGCAGCGTAGCCAGGGGGGTTAGTCATGGAGAGGATGAGCAGTTCTTC. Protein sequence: CSVARGVSHGEDEQFF.

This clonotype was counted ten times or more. For the CDR3, the DNA is TGTGCCAGCAGCCCTGGGGGGTATTCTGGGGCCAACGTCCTGACTTTC. Encoded protein: CASSPGGYSGANVLTF. The genes are TRBV14 and TRBJ2-6, with D possibly being TRBD2 (6 bases). This CDR3 region has 16 residues. Per germline, CDR1 SGHDN and CDR2 FVKESK. V was pared by 4 bases and J by 1 base, with 11 bases between.

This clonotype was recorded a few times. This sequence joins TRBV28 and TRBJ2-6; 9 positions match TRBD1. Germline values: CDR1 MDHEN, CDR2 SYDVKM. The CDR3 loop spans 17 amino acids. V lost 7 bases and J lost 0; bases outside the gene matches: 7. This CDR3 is CASMTGGISSGANVLTF. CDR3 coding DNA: TGTGCCAGCATGACAGGGGGAATCAGCTCTGGGGCCAACGTCCTGACTTTC.

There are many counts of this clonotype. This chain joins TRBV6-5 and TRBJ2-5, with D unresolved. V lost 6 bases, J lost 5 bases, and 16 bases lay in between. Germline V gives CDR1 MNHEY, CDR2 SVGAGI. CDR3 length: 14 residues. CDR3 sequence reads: CASSGHSSRETQYF. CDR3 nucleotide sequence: TGTGCCAGCAGCGGGCACAGTTCCCGGGAGACCCAGTACTTC.

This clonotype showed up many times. The CDR3 reads CASSLKGGAFF. As DNA, the CDR3 is TGTGCCAGCAGCTTAAAAGGGGGCGCTTTCTTT. This chain links TRBV7-9 with TRBJ1-1; 7 bases line up with TRBD1. The V gene's germline CDR1 is SEHNR and CDR2 FQNEAQ (reference sequence). The CDR3 totals 11 residues. Trimming took 2 bases from V and 11 from J; bases not matched to a gene: 2.

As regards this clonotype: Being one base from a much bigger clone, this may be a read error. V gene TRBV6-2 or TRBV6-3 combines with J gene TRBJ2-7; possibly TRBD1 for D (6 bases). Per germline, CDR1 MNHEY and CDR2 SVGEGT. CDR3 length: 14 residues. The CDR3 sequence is CVSSTKQGTDEQYF. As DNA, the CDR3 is TGTGTCAGCAGTACAAAACAGGGTACCGACGAGCAGTACTTC.

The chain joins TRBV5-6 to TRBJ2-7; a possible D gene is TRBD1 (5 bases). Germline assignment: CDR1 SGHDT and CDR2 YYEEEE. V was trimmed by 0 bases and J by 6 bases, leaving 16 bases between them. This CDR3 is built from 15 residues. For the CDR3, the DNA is TGTGCCAGCAGCTTGGTGGGGCGCCCTGGGGTCGAGCAGTACTTC. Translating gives CASSLVGRPGVEQYF.

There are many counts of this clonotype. The CDR3, as DNA: TGCAGCGCATTAGACAGGGGGCTTTCGTACTTC. Translated, it gives CSALDRGLSYF. V usage is TRBV29-1 and J usage is TRBJ2-7, with 10 bases aligning to TRBD1. Germline V lookup: CDR1 SQVTM, CDR2 ANQGSEA. The CDR3 runs 11 residues. V dropped 7 bases and J dropped 12; count of bases not matched to a gene: 9.

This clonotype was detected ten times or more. The CDR3 is CSVIGNTEAFF. The CDR3 DNA reads as TGCAGCGTCATCGGGAACACTGAAGCTTTCTTT. The rearrangement joins TRBV29-1 to TRBJ1-1; D not resolved. The CDR3 is made up of 11 amino acids. Germline V gene lookup returns CDR1 SQVTM and CDR2 ANQGSEA. Trimming pared 6 bases from V and 1 base from J, leaving 6 bases between.

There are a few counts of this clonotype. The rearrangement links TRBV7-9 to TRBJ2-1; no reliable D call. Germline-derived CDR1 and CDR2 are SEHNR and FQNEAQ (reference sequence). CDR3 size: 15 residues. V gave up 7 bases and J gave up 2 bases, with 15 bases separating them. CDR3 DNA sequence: TGTGCCAGCACCCTGGGCTCTTTGGCCTACAATGAGCAGTTCTTC. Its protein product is CASTLGSLAYNEQFF.

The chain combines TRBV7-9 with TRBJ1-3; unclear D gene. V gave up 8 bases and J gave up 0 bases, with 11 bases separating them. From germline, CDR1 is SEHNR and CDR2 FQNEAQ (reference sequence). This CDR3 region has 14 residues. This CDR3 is CASLNLASGNTIYF. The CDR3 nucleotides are TGTGCCAGCTTAAATTTGGCCTCTGGAAACACCATATATTTT. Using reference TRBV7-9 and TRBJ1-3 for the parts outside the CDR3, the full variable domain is DTGVSQNPRHKITKRGQNVTFRCDPISEHNRLYWYRQTLGQGPEFLTYFQNEAQLEKSRLLSDRFSAERPKGSFSTLEIQRTEQGDSAMYLCASLNLASGNTIYFGEGSWLTVV.

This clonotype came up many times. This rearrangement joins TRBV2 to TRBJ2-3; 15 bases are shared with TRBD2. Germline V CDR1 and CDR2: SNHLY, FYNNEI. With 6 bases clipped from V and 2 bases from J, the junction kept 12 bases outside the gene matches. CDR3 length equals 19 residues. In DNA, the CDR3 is TGTGCCAGCAGCCCCCCATCGGGACTAGCGGGGGGACCCACAGATACGCAGTATTTT. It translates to CASSPPSGLAGGPTDTQYF.

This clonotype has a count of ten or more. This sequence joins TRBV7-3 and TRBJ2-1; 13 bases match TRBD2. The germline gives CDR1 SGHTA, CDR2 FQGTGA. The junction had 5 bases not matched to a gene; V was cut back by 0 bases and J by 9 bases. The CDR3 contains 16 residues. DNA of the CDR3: TGTGCCAGCAGCTTAACCGGGACTAGCGGGACGGGTGAGCAGTTCTTC. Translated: CASSLTGTSGTGEQFF.

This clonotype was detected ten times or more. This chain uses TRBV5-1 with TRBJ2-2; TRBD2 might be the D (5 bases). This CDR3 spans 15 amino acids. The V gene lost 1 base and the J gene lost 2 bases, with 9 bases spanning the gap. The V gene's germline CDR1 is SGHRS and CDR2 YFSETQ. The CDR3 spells CASSLTGINTGELFF. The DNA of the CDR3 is TGCGCCAGCAGCTTGACGGGAATTAACACCGGGGAGCTGTTTTTT.

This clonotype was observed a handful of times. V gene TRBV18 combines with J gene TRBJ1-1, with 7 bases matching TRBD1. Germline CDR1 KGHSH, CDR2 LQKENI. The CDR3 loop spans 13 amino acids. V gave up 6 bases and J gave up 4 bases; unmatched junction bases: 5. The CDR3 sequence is CASSQGGSTEAFF. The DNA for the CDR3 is TGTGCCAGCTCCCAGGGGGGGAGCACTGAAGCTTTCTTT. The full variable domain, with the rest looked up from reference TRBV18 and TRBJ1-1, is NAGVMQNPRHLVRRRGQEARLRCSPMKGHSHVYWYRQLPEEGLKFMVYLQKENIIDESGMPKERFSAEFPKEGPSILRIQQVVRGDSAAYFCASSQGGSTEAFFGQGTRLTVV.

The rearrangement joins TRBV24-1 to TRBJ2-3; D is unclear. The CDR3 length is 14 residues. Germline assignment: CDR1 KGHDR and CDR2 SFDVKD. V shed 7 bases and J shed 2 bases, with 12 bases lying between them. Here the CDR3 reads CATRSPFDTDTQYF. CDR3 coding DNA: TGTGCCACCAGGAGTCCTTTCGACACAGATACGCAGTATTTT.

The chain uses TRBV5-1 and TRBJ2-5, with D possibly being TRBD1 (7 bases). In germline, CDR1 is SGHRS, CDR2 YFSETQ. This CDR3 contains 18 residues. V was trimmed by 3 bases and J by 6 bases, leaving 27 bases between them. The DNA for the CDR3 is TGCGCCAGCAGCTCCCGGGACAGCAGCGGGCCGACGGTCAAGACCCAGTACTTC. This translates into CASSSRDSSGPTVKTQYF.

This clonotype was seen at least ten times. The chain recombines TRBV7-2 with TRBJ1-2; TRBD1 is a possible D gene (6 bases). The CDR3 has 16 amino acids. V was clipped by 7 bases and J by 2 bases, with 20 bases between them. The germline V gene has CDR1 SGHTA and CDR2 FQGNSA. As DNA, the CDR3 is TGTGCCAGCATCCTAGGGCGTCTGGGGGCCAACTATGGCTACACCTTC. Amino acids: CASILGRLGANYGYTF.

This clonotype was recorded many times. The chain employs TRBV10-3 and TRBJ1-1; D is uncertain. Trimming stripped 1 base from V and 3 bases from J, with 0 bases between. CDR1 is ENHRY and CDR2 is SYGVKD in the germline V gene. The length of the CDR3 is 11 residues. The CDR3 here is CAISEYTEAFF. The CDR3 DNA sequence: TGTGCCATCAGTGAGTACACTGAAGCTTTCTTT.

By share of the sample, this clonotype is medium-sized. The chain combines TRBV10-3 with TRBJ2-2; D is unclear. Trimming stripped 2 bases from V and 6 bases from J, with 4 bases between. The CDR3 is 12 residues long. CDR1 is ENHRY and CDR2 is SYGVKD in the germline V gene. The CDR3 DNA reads TGTGCCATCAGTGAGGCAGCCGGGGAGCTGTTTTTT. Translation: CAISEAAGELFF.

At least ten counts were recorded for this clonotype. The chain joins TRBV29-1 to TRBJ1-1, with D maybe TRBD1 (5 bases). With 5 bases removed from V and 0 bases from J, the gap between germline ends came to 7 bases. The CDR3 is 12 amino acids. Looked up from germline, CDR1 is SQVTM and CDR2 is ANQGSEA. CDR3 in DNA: TGCAGCGTTCGACAGATGAACACTGAAGCTTTCTTT. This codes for CSVRQMNTEAFF.

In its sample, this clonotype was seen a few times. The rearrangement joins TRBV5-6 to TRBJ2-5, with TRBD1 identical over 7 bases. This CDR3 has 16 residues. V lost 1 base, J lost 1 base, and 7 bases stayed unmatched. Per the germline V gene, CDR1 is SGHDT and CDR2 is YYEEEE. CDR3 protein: CASSLMGQSIQETQYF. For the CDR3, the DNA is TGTGCCAGCAGCTTGATGGGACAGAGCATCCAAGAGACCCAGTACTTC. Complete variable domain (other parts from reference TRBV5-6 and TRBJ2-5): DAGVTQSPTHLIKTRGQQVTLRCSPKSGHDTVSWYQQALGQGPQFIFQYYEEEERQRGNFPDRFSGHQFPNYSSELNVNALLLGDSALYLCASSLMGQSIQETQYFGPGTRLLVL.